This TCR beta chain emerged from a study of blood T cell repertoires in COVID-19. Overall study context: Sources were T cells, B-cell-depleted T cells, or PBMCs; the material itself was cDNA or gDNA.

Using immunoSEQ multiplex PCR, the repertoire was profiled, and TCRdb retains in-frame clones only, with some absent. Counted here are over 300,000 clones, around 88% occurring once; the ten biggest clones make up approximately 1.1%. Germline CDR1 and CDR2: LGHNT and FRNRAP. After removal of 1 base from V and 5 bases from J, the junction contained 10 bases not matched to a gene. The CDR3 consists of 17 residues. The sequenced sample consisted of peripheral blood. The receptor was isolated from a woman aged 50 to 65 with acute or convalescent COVID-19. The rearrangement links TRBV12-5 to TRBJ1-1; 10 nucleotides match TRBD1. The CDR3 sequence is CASGLETGGVSVTEAFF. The CDR3 DNA is TGTGCTAGTGGTTTGGAGACAGGGGGCGTATCGGTGACTGAAGCTTTCTTT.